Listed here are 10 T cell receptor beta chains from one sample, sequenced in a study of human T cells and chemical hapten exposure. TCRdb re-derived calls from the RACE reads in MiXCR, one entry per CDR3 protein. The sample holds 65,000 to 95,000 distinct CDR3 sequences, approximately 8.1% seen once. Time point reported: healthy volunteer bleed at 6 weeks. RNA extraction used unfractionated whole blood as the source of total RNA. The sample comprised whole blood. The receptors derive from a female donor in good health. Some clones in this sample may be carry-over from other donors' samples.

The genes are TRBV28 and TRBJ1-2; weak D call: TRBD1 (5 bases). The CDR3 totals 12 residues. The germline gives CDR1 MDHEN, CDR2 SYDVKM. Trimming stripped 7 bases from V and 2 bases from J, with 8 bases between. CDR3 residues: CASKTVNYGYTF. CDR3 sequence (DNA): TGTGCCAGCAAGACAGTCAACTATGGCTACACCTTC.

At least ten counts were recorded for this clonotype. The chain has TRBV18 and TRBJ1-1; a weak D match, TRBD1 (6 bases). V was pared by 5 bases and J by 6 bases, with 19 bases between. This CDR3 contains 15 residues. Looked up from germline, CDR1 is KGHSH and CDR2 is LQKENI. CDR3 in DNA: TGTGCCAGCTCAGAATTTCACAGGGTTGGCGCTGAAGCTTTCTTT. Translating it yields CASSEFHRVGAEAFF.

This clonotype was observed at least ten times. The chain recombines TRBV29-1 with TRBJ2-3, with 12 bases lining up with TRBD2. Per the germline V gene, CDR1 is SQVTM and CDR2 is ANQGSEA. The length of the CDR3 is 17 residues. After removal of 3 bases from V and 2 bases from J, the junction contained 9 bases not matched to a gene. The CDR3 region is CSVDAGPSGGATDTQYF. The CDR3 DNA is TGCAGCGTTGATGCCGGGCCTAGCGGGGGGGCCACAGATACGCAGTATTTT.

This chain links TRBV4-2 with TRBJ1-4; 8 bases align to TRBD1. The germline CDR1 and CDR2 sequences are LGHNA and YNFKEQ. The CDR3 length is 13 residues. J gave up 7 bases and V 10 bases, and 8 bases lay outside the gene matches. CDR3 loop: CATGMGTGEKLFF. As DNA, the CDR3 is TGTGCCACAGGAATGGGGACAGGTGAAAAACTGTTTTTT.

J is TRBJ2-3 and V is TRBV10-3, with D perhaps assigned TRBD1 or TRBD2 (6 bases each). The CDR3 runs to 15 residues. Germline CDR1 ENHRY, CDR2 SYGVKD. V was clipped by 1 base and J by 2 bases, with 10 bases between them. This chain's CDR3 is CAISEFGGNTDTQYF. The CDR3 DNA follows: TGTGCCATCAGTGAGTTCGGGGGCAACACAGATACGCAGTATTTT.

The chain couples TRBV28 to TRBJ2-7; D is unresolved. Germline CDR1 reads MDHEN; CDR2 reads SYDVKM. The V end lost 2 bases, the J end lost 0 bases, and 5 bases lay between the germline ends. The CDR3 has 13 residues. The CDR3 nucleotides are TGTGCCAGCAGTTTACCAGCCTCCTACGAGCAGTACTTC. This encodes CASSLPASYEQYF.

In this sample, this clonotype turned up a few times. The chain has TRBV21-1 and TRBJ2-1; the table calls TRBD2, which could not be checked here. TRBV21-1 is reported as a pseudogene. The CDR3 is made up of 19 amino acids. In nucleotides, the CDR3 is TGTGCCAGCAGCAAAGGCTACCCTCGGGGTCTACAAAAGGACAATGAGCAGTTCTTC. Amino acid sequence: CASSKGYPRGLQKDNEQFF.

This clonotype appeared many times. The chain links TRBV20-1 to TRBJ1-6; no clear D. Between the trimmed V and J ends, which lost 8 bases and 7 bases, there was a span of 9 bases. The CDR3 is made up of 11 amino acids. CDR1 DFQATT and CDR2 SNEGSKA come from the germline V gene (reference sequence). The CDR3 sequence is CSPWANSPLHF. The CDR3 DNA reads TGCAGTCCGTGGGCAAATTCACCCCTCCACTTT.

V usage is TRBV20-1 and J usage is TRBJ1-6; 8 positions agree with TRBD1. Trimming removed 6 bases from V and 0 bases from J; junction bases left unmatched: 4. This CDR3 region has 15 residues. Germline CDR1 is DFQATT and CDR2 is SNEGSKA (reference sequence). The CDR3 spells CSATTGGSYNSPLHF. DNA of the CDR3: TGCAGTGCAACCACAGGGGGCTCCTATAATTCACCCCTCCACTTT.

CDR3 coding DNA: TGTGCCAGCAGTTACTCGATCGGCAGTCCCAACGTCCTGACTTTC. Translating gives CASSYSIGSPNVLTF. This rearrangement joins TRBV6-2 or TRBV6-3 to TRBJ2-6; D remains ambiguous. The germline CDR1 and CDR2 sequences are MNHEY and SVGEGT. Trimming took 0 bases from V and 8 from J, leaving 11 bases between them. The CDR3 covers 15 residues.